The 5 T cell receptor beta chains reported below all come from one sample, sequenced in a study of blood T cell repertoires in COVID-19. Assay used: immunoSEQ multiplex PCR; TCRdb lists only in-frame clones, some missing. The sample includes over 110,000 clones, 84% of them seen just once. The source material was PBMCs or T cells enriched from blood (not recorded which). The receptor source for this set is a man between 50 and 59 years old in a cohort exposed to, infected with or recovered from COVID-19 (not recorded which).

The chain carries TRBV27 and TRBJ1-1, with TRBD1 matching over 8 bases. Germline V gene sequence: CDR1 MNHEY, CDR2 SMNVEV (reference sequence). This CDR3 spans 15 amino acids. Trimming cost V 4 bases and J 1 base; bases outside gene matches: 5. CDR3 coding DNA: TGTGCCAGCAGTTCTCCTCAGGGGGCGAACACTGAAGCTTTCTTT. Its protein product is CASSSPQGANTEAFF.

The sample holds one count of this clone. The J gene is TRBJ2-1, the V gene TRBV27; TRBD2 aligns across 8 bases. V lost 5 bases, J lost 10 bases, and 10 bases stayed unmatched. The CDR3 spans 14 residues. Germline assignment: CDR1 MNHEY and CDR2 SMNVEV (reference sequence). The CDR3 bases are TGTGCCAGCAGTCTAATAGCGGGATTTGAGGAGCAGTTCTTC. It codes for CASSLIAGFEEQFF.

In nucleotides, the CDR3 is TGTGCCAGCAGTTACTCGAGTGGCGGGGGGTACAATGAGCAGTTCTTC. Translation: CASSYSSGGGYNEQFF. The chain employs TRBV6-5 and TRBJ2-1, with 8 nucleotides matching TRBD2. CDR3 length: 16 residues. The germline CDR1 and CDR2 sequences are MNHEY and SVGAGI. J lost 4 bases, V lost 0 bases, and 5 bases had no gene match.

The rearrangement joins TRBV18 to TRBJ1-6, with no clear D. Between the trimmed V and J ends, which lost 2 bases and 0 bases, there was a span of 11 bases. This CDR3 has 17 amino acids. Germline values: CDR1 KGHSH, CDR2 LQKENI. This CDR3 reads CASSPEGVSSYNSPLHF. The CDR3 bases are TGTGCCAGCTCACCAGAGGGTGTGAGCTCCTATAATTCACCCCTCCACTTT.

A few counts support this clone. The V call is TRBV3-1 (or the pseudogene TRBV3-2), the J call TRBJ2-4, with TRBD2 matching over 11 bases. Trimming cost V 1 base and J 8 bases; bases outside gene matches: 4. This CDR3 region has 15 residues. Germline values: CDR1 LGHDT, CDR2 YNNKEL (reference sequence). The CDR3 here is CASSQGLAGGHIQYF. In nucleotides, the CDR3 is TGTGCCAGCAGCCAAGGGCTAGCGGGAGGACACATTCAGTACTTC.